The 29 T cell receptor beta chains in this list originate from one sample, sequenced in a study of T cells expressing NK-cell markers. One entry per CDR3 protein, without DNA, is what TCRdb gives after re-calling the 5' RACE reads. The specimen's table records about 260,000 distinct CDR3 sequences. The sample consisted of blood T cells: a sorted CD56 or NKG2C T cell subset, CD4+ or CD8+ T cells, or bulk PBMC T cells (not recorded which). These receptors all come from a woman between 18 and 75 years old in good health.

The rearrangement uses TRBV18 and TRBJ2-7. CDR3 length equals 14 residues. CDR1 and CDR2 (germline): KGHSH, LQKENI. CDR3 amino acids: CASSPRTETYEQYF.

The rearrangement links TRBV12-3 or TRBV12-4 to TRBJ2-7; the TCRdb D gene call, TRBD1, has no DNA to confirm it. The CDR3 is 16 amino acids. This CDR3 reads CASSSPTGTGRYEQYF.

This rearrangement joins TRBV6-2 or TRBV6-3 to TRBJ2-7; TCRdb's assignment of TRBD1 cannot be checked, as there is no DNA. Germline assignment: CDR1 MNHEY and CDR2 SVGEGT. The CDR3 consists of 15 residues. CDR3 in amino acids: CASREYRVEDYEQYF.

This chain connects TRBV10-3 to TRBJ2-5; no DNA is available, so the TRBD1 call from TCRdb remains unchecked. The CDR3 totals 14 residues. CDR1 and CDR2 from the germline V gene are ENHRY and SYGVKD. The CDR3 sequence is CAISGGGAGETQYF.

The V call is TRBV2, the J call TRBJ1-4; the TRBD1 assignment by TCRdb is unverifiable without DNA. The CDR3 totals 15 residues. Germline assignment: CDR1 SNHLY and CDR2 FYNNEI. CDR3 loop: CASSGQGFTNEKLFF.

This rearrangement joins TRBV19 to TRBJ1-6; as DNA is missing, the TRBD1 call by TCRdb cannot be tested. The CDR3 length is 15 residues. Germline-derived CDR1 and CDR2 are LNHDA and SQIVND (reference sequence). The CDR3 loop reads CASSRIGQGNSPLHF. Based on the CDR3 plus reference TRBV19 and TRBJ1-6, the full variable domain is DGGITQSPKYLFRKEGQNVTLSCEQNLNHDAMYWYRQDPGQGLRLIYYSQIVNDFQKGDIAEGYSVSREKKESFPLTVTSAQKNPTAFYLCASSRIGQGNSPLHFGNGTRLTVT.

The gene calls are TRBV6-6 and TRBJ2-7; TCRdb indicates TRBD2, and absent DNA this call remains unverified. This CDR3 region has 12 residues. CDR1 and CDR2 from the germline V gene are MNHNY and SVGAGI (reference sequence). The CDR3 region is CASSSPPRLAVF.

This chain connects TRBV6-5 to TRBJ1-2; absent DNA, TCRdb's TRBD1 call cannot be checked. Germline V CDR1 and CDR2: MNHEY, SVGAGI. There are 13 residues in the CDR3. This CDR3 reads CASSYGGEYGYTF.

V and J are TRBV6-1 and TRBJ2-2. The CDR3 has 15 residues. Germline V gene data show CDR1 as MNHNS and CDR2 as SASEGT. The CDR3 sequence is CASRIAGVDTGELFF.

The CDR3 region is CASSSLLAGYGGYTF. V gene TRBV11-2 combines with J gene TRBJ1-2. The CDR3 spans 15 residues. Germline lookup yields CDR1 SGHAT and CDR2 FQNNGV.

V gene TRBV6-5 combines with J gene TRBJ2-3; the TRBD1 assignment by TCRdb is unverifiable without DNA. The CDR3 length is 14 residues. The germline CDR1 and CDR2 sequences are MNHEY and SVGAGI. This chain's CDR3 is CASSYHGRGDTQYF.

The chain couples TRBV7-2 to TRBJ2-2; absent DNA, TCRdb's TRBD1 call cannot be checked. This CDR3 spans 16 amino acids. CDR1 and CDR2 from the germline V gene are SGHTA and FQGNSA. The CDR3 sequence is CASSLRPGQNTGELFF.

The chain has TRBV30 and TRBJ2-3; TCRdb's assignment of TRBD1 cannot be checked, as there is no DNA. The CDR3 has 13 amino acids. The germline V gene encodes CDR1 GTSNPN and CDR2 SVGIG (reference sequence). The CDR3: CAWTGVSRDTQYF.

The chain carries TRBV30 and TRBJ1-3. The CDR3 contains 17 residues. CDR1 and CDR2 (germline): GTSNPN, SVGIG (reference sequence). The CDR3 region is CAWRRANEVPSGNTIYF.

The chain joins TRBV24-1 to TRBJ2-1; lacking DNA, the TRBD1 call made by TCRdb goes unchecked. The germline V gene encodes CDR1 KGHDR and CDR2 SFDVKD. CDR3 length equals 16 residues. This CDR3 reads CATSDSGTGTNNEQFF.

The gene calls are TRBV20-1 and TRBJ2-7; with no DNA, the TCRdb D assignment of TRBD2 cannot be verified. The CDR3 length is 14 residues. Germline lookup yields CDR1 DFQATT and CDR2 SNEGSKA (reference sequence). This CDR3 is CSAAPGLAGGAQYF.

CDR3 protein: CASSPMVGSDTQYF. The gene calls are TRBV7-6 and TRBJ2-3. The CDR3 contains 14 residues. Germline CDR1 SGHVS, CDR2 FNYEAQ.

The chain is built from TRBV20-1 and TRBJ2-1. The CDR3 runs to 15 residues. In germline, CDR1 is DFQATT, CDR2 SNEGSKA (reference sequence). This chain's CDR3 is CSARIPISSYNEQFF.

The V call is TRBV19, the J call TRBJ2-7; without DNA, the TCRdb call of TRBD2 cannot be checked. The CDR3 loop spans 15 amino acids. CDR1 and CDR2 from the germline V gene are LNHDA and SQIVND (reference sequence). CDR3 sequence reads: CASSISSGSSYEQYF.

The rearrangement uses TRBV6-5 and TRBJ1-1; as DNA is missing, the TRBD1 call by TCRdb cannot be tested. CDR3 size: 13 residues. Germline V gene data show CDR1 as MNHEY and CDR2 as SVGAGI. CDR3 in amino acids: CASSYGGNTEAFF.

This sequence joins TRBV5-1 and TRBJ2-1; TCRdb names TRBD1, which stays unverified in the absence of DNA. The CDR3 runs to 16 residues. Germline V gene data show CDR1 as SGHRS and CDR2 as YFSETQ. The chain's CDR3 is CASRDIGGGRPNEQFF.

The chain recombines TRBV19 with TRBJ2-7. CDR3 size: 13 residues. The germline V gene encodes CDR1 LNHDA and CDR2 SQIVND (reference sequence). CDR3: CASSIGGQYEQYF. Using reference TRBV19 and TRBJ2-7 for the parts outside the CDR3, the full variable domain is DGGITQSPKYLFRKEGQNVTLSCEQNLNHDAMYWYRQDPGQGLRLIYYSQIVNDFQKGDIAEGYSVSREKKESFPLTVTSAQKNPTAFYLCASSIGGQYEQYFGPGTRLTVT.

The rearrangement uses TRBV29-1 and TRBJ2-1. The CDR3 is 14 residues long. Looked up from germline, CDR1 is SQVTM and CDR2 is ANQGSEA. Here the CDR3 reads CSVKGQSSYNEQFF.

CDR3 protein: CASSQAGGQGFGEQFF. V usage is TRBV4-3 and J usage is TRBJ2-1; with no DNA, the TCRdb D assignment of TRBD1 cannot be verified. CDR1 is LGHNA and CDR2 is YSLEER in the germline V gene. The CDR3 is 16 residues long.

The chain links TRBV12-3 or TRBV12-4 to TRBJ1-1. CDR3 length: 15 residues. The CDR3 reads CASSFFLSGRDGAFF.

The chain couples TRBV14 to TRBJ2-1; TCRdb selects TRBD2, and the lack of DNA leaves this call unchecked. CDR3 size: 17 residues. Germline V gene lookup returns CDR1 SGHDN and CDR2 FVKESK. The chain's CDR3 is CASSHRTTSGSYNEQFF.

V usage is TRBV9 and J usage is TRBJ2-5; checking the TCRdb D call of TRBD2 is not possible without DNA. Germline V lookup: CDR1 SGDLS, CDR2 YYNGEE. The CDR3 covers 17 residues. CDR3 in amino acids: CASSPGLAGGLQETQYF.

The rearrangement joins TRBV20-1 to TRBJ1-3; the D gene TCRdb calls, TRBD1, cannot be checked with no DNA. This CDR3 is built from 17 residues. Germline CDR1 is DFQATT and CDR2 is SNEGSKA (reference sequence). The CDR3 reads CSARGSGQTGSGNTIYF.

The J gene is TRBJ2-1, the V gene TRBV19. Germline values: CDR1 LNHDA, CDR2 SQIVND (reference sequence). CDR3 length: 13 residues. The CDR3 protein is CASSLRLMDEQFF.